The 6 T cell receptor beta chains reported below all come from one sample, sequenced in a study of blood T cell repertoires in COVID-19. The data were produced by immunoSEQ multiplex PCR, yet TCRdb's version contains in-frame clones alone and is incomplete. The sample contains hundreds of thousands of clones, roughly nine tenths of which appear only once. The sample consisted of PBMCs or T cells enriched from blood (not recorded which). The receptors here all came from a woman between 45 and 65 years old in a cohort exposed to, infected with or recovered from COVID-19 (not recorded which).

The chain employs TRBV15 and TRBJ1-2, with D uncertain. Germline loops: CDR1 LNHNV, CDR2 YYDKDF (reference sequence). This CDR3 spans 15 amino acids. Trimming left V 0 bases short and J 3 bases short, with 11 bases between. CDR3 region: CATSRDPEVHYGYTF. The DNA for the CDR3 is TGTGCCACCAGCAGAGATCCGGAGGTACACTATGGCTACACCTTC. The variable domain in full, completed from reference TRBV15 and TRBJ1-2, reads DAMVIQNPRYQVTQFGKPVTLSCSQTLNHNVMYWYQQKSSQAPKLLFHYYDKDFNNEADTPDNFQSRRPNTSFCFLDIRSPGLGDTAMYLCATSRDPEVHYGYTFGSGTRLTVV.

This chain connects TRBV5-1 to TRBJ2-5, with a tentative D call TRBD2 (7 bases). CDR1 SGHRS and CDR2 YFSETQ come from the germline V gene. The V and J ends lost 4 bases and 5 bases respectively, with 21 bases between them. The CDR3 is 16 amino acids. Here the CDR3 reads CASSLNTRGAGETQYF. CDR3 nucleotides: TGCGCCAGCAGCCTTAATACCCGGGGGGCCGGCGAGACCCAGTACTTC.

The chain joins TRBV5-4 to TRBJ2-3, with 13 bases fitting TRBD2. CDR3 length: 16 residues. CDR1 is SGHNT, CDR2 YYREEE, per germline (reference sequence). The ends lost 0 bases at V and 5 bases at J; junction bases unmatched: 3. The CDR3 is CASSLVLAGGVDTQYF. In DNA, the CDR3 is TGTGCCAGCAGCTTGGTACTAGCGGGGGGGGTAGATACGCAGTATTTT.

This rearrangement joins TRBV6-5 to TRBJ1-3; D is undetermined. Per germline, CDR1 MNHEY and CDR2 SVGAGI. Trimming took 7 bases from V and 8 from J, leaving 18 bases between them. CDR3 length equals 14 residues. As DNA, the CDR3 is TGTGCCAGCAAGACCATCGGATCCGGGGACACCATATATTTT. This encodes CASKTIGSGDTIYF.

The CDR3 DNA is TGTGCCAGCAGTTACCGAGGGAGGGGGGGGAACACTGAAGCTTTCTTT. Amino acid sequence: CASSYRGRGGNTEAFF. J is TRBJ1-1 and V is TRBV6-5; maybe TRBD1 (6 bases). The CDR3 extends over 16 amino acids. Per germline, CDR1 MNHEY and CDR2 SVGAGI. Trimming cost V 2 bases and J 1 base, with 14 bases left between them.

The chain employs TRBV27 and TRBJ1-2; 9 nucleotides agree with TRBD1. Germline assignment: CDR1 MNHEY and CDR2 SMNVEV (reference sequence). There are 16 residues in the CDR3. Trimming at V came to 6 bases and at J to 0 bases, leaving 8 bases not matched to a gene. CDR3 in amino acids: CASRRQGVGANYGYTF. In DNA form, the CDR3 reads TGTGCCAGCAGACGACAGGGGGTGGGGGCTAACTATGGCTACACCTTC.